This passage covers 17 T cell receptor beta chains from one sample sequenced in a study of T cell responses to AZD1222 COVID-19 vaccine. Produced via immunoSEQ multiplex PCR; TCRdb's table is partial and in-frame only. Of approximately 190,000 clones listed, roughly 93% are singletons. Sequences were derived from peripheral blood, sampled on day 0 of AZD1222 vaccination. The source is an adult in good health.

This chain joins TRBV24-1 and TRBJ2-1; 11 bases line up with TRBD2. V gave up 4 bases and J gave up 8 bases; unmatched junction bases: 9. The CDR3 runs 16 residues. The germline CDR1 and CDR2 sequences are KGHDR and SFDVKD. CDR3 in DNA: TGTGCCACCAGTGACATAGCGGGGGGGATAGGAGATGAGCAGTTCTTC. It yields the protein CATSDIAGGIGDEQFF.

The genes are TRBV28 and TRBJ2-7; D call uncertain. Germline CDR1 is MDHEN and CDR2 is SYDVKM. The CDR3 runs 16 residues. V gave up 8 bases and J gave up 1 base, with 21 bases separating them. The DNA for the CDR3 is TGTGCCAGCCAGACTCACTCCTTGGCCTTTTCCTACGAGCAGTACTTC. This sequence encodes CASQTHSLAFSYEQYF.

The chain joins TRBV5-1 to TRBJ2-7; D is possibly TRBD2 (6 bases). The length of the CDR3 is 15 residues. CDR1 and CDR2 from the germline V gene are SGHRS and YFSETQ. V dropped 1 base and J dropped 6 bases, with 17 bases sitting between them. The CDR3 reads CASSLRGRLSGEQYF. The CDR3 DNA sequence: TGCGCCAGCAGCTTGCGTGGGAGGCTTTCTGGCGAGCAGTACTTC. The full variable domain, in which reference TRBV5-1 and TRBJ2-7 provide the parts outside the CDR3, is KAGVTQTPRYLIKTRGQQVTLSCSPISGHRSVSWYQQTPGQGLQFLFEYFSETQRNKGNFPGRFSGRQFSNSRSEMNVSTLELGDSALYLCASSLRGRLSGEQYFGPGTRLTVT.

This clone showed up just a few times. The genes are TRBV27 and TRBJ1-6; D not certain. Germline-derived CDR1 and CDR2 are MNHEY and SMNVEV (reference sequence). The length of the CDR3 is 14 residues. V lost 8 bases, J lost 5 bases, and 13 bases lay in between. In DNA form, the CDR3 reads TGTGCCAGCGCGATGAGAGGGAATAATTCACCCCTCCACTTT. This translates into CASAMRGNNSPLHF.

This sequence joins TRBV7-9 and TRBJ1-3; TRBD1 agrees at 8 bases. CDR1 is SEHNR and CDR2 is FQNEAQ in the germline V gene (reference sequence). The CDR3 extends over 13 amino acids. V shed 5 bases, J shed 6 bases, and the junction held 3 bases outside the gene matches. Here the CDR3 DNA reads TGTGCCAGCAGCCAGGGACAGGCAAACACCATATATTTT. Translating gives CASSQGQANTIYF.

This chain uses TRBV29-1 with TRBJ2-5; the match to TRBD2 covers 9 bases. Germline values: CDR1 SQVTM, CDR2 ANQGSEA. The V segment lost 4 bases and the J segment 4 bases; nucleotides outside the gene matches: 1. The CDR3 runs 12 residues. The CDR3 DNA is TGCAGCGTTGGTAGCGGGAGAGAGACCCAGTACTTC. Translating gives CSVGSGRETQYF.

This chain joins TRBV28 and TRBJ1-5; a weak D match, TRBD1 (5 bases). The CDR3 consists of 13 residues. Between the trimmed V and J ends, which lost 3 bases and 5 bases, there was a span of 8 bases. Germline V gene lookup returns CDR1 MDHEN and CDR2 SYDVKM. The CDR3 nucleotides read TGTGCCAGCAGTTTGGGGCAGCATCAGCCCCAGCATTTT. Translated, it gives CASSLGQHQPQHF.

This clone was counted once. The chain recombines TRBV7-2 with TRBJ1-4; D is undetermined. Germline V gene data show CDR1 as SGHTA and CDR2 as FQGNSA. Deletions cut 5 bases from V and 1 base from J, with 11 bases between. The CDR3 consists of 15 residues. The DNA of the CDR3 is TGTGCCAGCAGCATCTCCATAGGAACTAATGAAAAACTGTTTTTT. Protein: CASSISIGTNEKLFF.

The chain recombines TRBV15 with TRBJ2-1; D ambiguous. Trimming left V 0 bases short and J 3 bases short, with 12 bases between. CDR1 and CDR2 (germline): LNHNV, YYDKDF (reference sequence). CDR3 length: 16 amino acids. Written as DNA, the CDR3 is TGTGCCACCAGCAGAGATATGGACCCCAGCTACAATGAGCAGTTCTTC. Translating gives CATSRDMDPSYNEQFF.

The DNA for the CDR3 is TGTGCCAGCAGCTTAGCTCCGACGGGTGAAGCTTTCTTT. Translated: CASSLAPTGEAFF. This chain connects TRBV7-8 to TRBJ1-1, with D unresolved. The CDR3 length is 13 residues. The germline V gene encodes CDR1 SGHVS and CDR2 FQNEAQ. Between the trimmed V and J ends, which lost 0 bases and 7 bases, there was a span of 9 bases.

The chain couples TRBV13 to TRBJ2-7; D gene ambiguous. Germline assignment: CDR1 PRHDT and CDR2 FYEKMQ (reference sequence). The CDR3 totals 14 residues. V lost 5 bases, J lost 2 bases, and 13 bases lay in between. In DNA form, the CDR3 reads TGTGCCAGCAGCCCAGGATTCGCACCCTACGAGCAGTACTTC. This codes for CASSPGFAPYEQYF. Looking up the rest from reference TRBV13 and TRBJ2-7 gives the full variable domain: AAGVIQSPRHLIKEKRETATLKCYPIPRHDTVYWYQQGPGQDPQFLISFYEKMQSDKGSIPDRFSAQQFSDYHSELNMSSLELGDSALYFCASSPGFAPYEQYFGPGTRLTVT.

As DNA, the CDR3 is TGTGCCAGCAGACCTATAAACACTGAAGCTTTCTTT. It specifies CASRPINTEAFF. This rearrangement joins TRBV2 to TRBJ1-1; D uncertain. The CDR3 contains 12 residues. Germline CDR1 is SNHLY and CDR2 is FYNNEI. Trimming removed 6 bases from V and 2 bases from J, with 7 bases in between.

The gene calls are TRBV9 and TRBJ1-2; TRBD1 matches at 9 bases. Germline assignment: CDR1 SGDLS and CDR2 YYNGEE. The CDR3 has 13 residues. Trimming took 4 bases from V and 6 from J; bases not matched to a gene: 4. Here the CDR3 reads CASSLDRGHGYTF. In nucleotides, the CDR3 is TGTGCCAGCAGCCTGGACAGGGGCCATGGCTACACCTTC. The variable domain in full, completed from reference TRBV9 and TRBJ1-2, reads DSGVTQTPKHLITATGQRVTLRCSPRSGDLSVYWYQQSLDQGLQFLIQYYNGEERAKGNILERFSAQQFPDLHSELNLSSLELGDSALYFCASSLDRGHGYTFGSGTRLTVV.

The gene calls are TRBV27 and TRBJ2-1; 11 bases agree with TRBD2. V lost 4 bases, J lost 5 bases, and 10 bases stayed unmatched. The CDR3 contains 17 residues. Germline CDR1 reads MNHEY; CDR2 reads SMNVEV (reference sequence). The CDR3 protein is CASSSYSGRAVNNEQFF. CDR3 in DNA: TGTGCCAGCAGTTCTTATAGCGGGAGGGCCGTGAACAATGAGCAGTTCTTC.

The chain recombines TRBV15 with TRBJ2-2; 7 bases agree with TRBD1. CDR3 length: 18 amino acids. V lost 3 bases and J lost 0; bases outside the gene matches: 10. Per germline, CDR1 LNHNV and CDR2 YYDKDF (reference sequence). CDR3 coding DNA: TGTGCCACCAGCAGGGGGCCGGGACAGACCTCGAACACCGGGGAGCTGTTTTTT. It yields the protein CATSRGPGQTSNTGELFF. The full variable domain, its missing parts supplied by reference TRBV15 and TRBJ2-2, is DAMVIQNPRYQVTQFGKPVTLSCSQTLNHNVMYWYQQKSSQAPKLLFHYYDKDFNNEADTPDNFQSRRPNTSFCFLDIRSPGLGDTAMYLCATSRGPGQTSNTGELFFGEGSRLTVL.

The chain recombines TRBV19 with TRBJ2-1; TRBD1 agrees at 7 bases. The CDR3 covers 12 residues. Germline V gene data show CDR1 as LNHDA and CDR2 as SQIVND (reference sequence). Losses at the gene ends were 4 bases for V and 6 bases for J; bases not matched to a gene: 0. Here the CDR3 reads CASSNRGNEQFF. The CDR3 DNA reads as TGTGCCAGTAGTAACAGGGGCAATGAGCAGTTCTTC.

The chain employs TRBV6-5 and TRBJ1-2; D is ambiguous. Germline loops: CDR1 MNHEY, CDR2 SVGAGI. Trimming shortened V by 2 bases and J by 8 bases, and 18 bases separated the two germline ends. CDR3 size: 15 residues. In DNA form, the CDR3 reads TGTGCCAGCAGTTACCTGACGGACCCCCTTGGGGGCTACACCTTC. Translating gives CASSYLTDPLGGYTF.